What follows describes a single T cell receptor (beta chain). Antigen: not known. PCR used 60 Vbeta primers and 13 Jbeta primers. Clones were read by immunoSEQ multiplex PCR, and TCRdb kept only the in-frame ones, dropping some. There are over 150,000 clones in the sample; 60% to 80% occur only once, and less than 5% lies in the top ten. This sample is part of a study of cytomegalovirus exposure and HLA in healthy donors. As for the study in general: The roughly 100 million unique TCR beta sequences, from 150 million to 200 million T cells, were found by an earlier analysis. Clustering assigned 70% to 90% of the approximately 390 genotyped donors to the Caucasian-associated ancestry cluster.

Findings and caveats of the study: Sequencing artifact likely explains a cluster of highly shared sequence variants. Excluded: some indistinguishable V segments such as TRBV6-2 and TRBV6-3.

Germline V lookup: CDR1 GTSNPN, CDR2 SVGIG (reference sequence). V was shortened by 1 base and J by 9 bases, with 13 bases between the two germline ends. This CDR3 is built from 13 residues. This clonotype was sampled from a male donor in good health and CMV-seronegative. This chain uses TRBV30 with TRBJ1-5, with D hard to call. The sequenced material came from PBMCs. This chain's CDR3 is CAWSDWRLGPQHF. As DNA, the CDR3 is TGTGCCTGGAGTGATTGGCGGCTCGGGCCCCAGCATTTT.